These 7 T cell receptor beta chains were sequenced from one sample in a study of blood T cell repertoires in COVID-19. Here immunoSEQ multiplex PCR was the method, and the copy in TCRdb shows in-frame clones only, minus some. This table has about 270,000 clones, more than 85% appearing once. The sample taken for sequencing was PBMCs or T cells enriched from blood (not recorded which). Every receptor here comes from a man between 35 and 55 years old who had been exposed to COVID-19.

The chain has TRBV5-4 and TRBJ1-2, with 8 bases lining up with TRBD1. From germline, CDR1 is SGHNT and CDR2 YYREEE (reference sequence). The length of the CDR3 is 13 residues. V lost 4 bases, J lost 4 bases, and 3 bases stayed unmatched. In DNA, the CDR3 is TGTGCCAGCAGCCAGGGACAGGCCTATGGCTACACCTTC. Amino acid sequence: CASSQGQAYGYTF.

The V gene is TRBV14, the J gene TRBJ1-3, with 9 bases lining up with TRBD1. V trimming: 4 bases; J trimming: 0 bases; junction bases outside the gene matches: 4. Germline loops: CDR1 SGHDN, CDR2 FVKESK. The CDR3 covers 16 residues. As DNA, the CDR3 is TGTGCCAGCAGCCCCGGGACAGGGCGCTCTGGAAACACCATATATTTT. Translated: CASSPGTGRSGNTIYF.

The V and J genes are TRBV4-2 and TRBJ2-2; tentatively, D is TRBD1 (6 bases). The CDR3 runs to 15 residues. Per germline, CDR1 LGHNA and CDR2 YNFKEQ. Trimming shortened V by 4 bases and J by 5 bases, and 14 bases separated the two germline ends. The CDR3 region has the DNA TGTGCCAGCAGCCCACGGGACAAAGTGACCGGGGAGCTGTTTTTT. Translation: CASSPRDKVTGELFF.

The chain carries TRBV7-6 and TRBJ2-1, with 15 nucleotides matching TRBD2. The CDR3 has 17 residues. The V and J ends lost 5 bases and 9 bases, in that order; junction bases with no gene match: 11. The germline V gene encodes CDR1 SGHVS and CDR2 FNYEAQ. CDR3 bases: TGTGCCAGCAGCCCGGGGACTAGCGGGAGGAGGCTGGGTGAGCAGTTCTTC. Its translation is CASSPGTSGRRLGEQFF.

V is TRBV11-3 and J is TRBJ2-1; a weak D match, TRBD2 (6 bases). V lost 5 bases, J lost 5 bases, and 13 bases lay in between. The CDR3 loop spans 14 amino acids. Germline CDR1 is SGHNT and CDR2 is YENEEA. In DNA, the CDR3 is TGTGCCAGCAGCACCATCGGGACTCACAATGAGCAGTTCTTC. This gives the protein CASSTIGTHNEQFF.

The chain has TRBV14 and TRBJ2-7; D perhaps matches TRBD1 (5 bases). The CDR3 loop spans 13 amino acids. Germline V gene data show CDR1 as SGHDN and CDR2 as FVKESK. V was shortened by 8 bases and J by 1 base, with 12 bases between the two germline ends. The CDR3 spells CASSSRESYEQYF. In nucleotides, the CDR3 is TGTGCCAGCTCTTCCAGGGAATCCTACGAGCAGTACTTC.

The chain links TRBV6-5 to TRBJ2-7; 10 bases map to TRBD2. From germline, CDR1 is MNHEY and CDR2 SVGAGI. The CDR3 is 14 amino acids. J gave up 5 bases and V 7 bases, and 8 bases lay outside the gene matches. For the CDR3, the DNA is TGTGCCAGCACCGAAAGCGGGAGGGCCAACGAGCAGTACTTC. Its protein is CASTESGRANEQYF.